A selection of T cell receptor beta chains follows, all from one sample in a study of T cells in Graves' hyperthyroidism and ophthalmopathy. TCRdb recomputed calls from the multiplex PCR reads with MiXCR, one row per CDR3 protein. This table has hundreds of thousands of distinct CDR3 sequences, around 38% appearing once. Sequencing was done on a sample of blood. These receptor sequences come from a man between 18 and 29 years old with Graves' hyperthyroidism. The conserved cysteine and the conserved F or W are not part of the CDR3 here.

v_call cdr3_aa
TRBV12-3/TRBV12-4 ASTYGGSYNSPLH
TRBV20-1 SARGTPGYT
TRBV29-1 SAEDGNTGELF
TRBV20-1 SASETYEQY
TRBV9 ASSVGDLPNYGYT
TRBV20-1 SARYIYGYT
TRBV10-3 AISEPGQANTEAF
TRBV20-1 SYSKETQY
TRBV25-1 ASSEARGGANVLT
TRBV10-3 AIAGGLDTEAF
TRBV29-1 SAIAGPKETQY
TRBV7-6 ASSLGLGTSEGETQY
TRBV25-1 ASSPLGTAISEKLF
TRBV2 ASSVETDGNTIY
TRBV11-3 ASSQTSGGDEQY
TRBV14 ASSQDGLTVTEAF
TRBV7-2 ASSLGTGGRYEQY
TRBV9 ASSARTGLSSGNTIY
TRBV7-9 ASSPYLQGYTEAF
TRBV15 ATSRGTDSEAF
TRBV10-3 AIGETGQTEAF
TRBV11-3 ASSHDRALMNTEAF
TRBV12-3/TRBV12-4 ASSLSRGTGPNEAF
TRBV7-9 ASSLASDFGAYEQY
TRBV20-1 SARGQGAQNSPLH
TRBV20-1 SACGLAGLQETQY
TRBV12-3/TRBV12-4 ASSFPDTTQETQY
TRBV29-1 SAGTVYEQY
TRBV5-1 ASSPGQDNSPLH
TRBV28 ASSFRASEETQY
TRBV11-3 ASSEGHGTGELF
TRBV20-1 SASFDEGKSPLH
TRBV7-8 ASSSRRATDEETQY
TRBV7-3 ASSSGLAGMGETQY
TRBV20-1 SARDSGAAADYEQY
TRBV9 ASSPRVNYGYT
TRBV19 ASSWTAGNSPLH
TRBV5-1 ASSFTDRRNTEAF
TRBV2 ARPGLADNTGELF
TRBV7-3 ASSSLTRGPMETQY
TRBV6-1 ASSGLGDSNQPQH
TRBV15 ATSRAFGQPQH
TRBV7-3 ASSLTVAGPETQY
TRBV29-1 SVEGDRANTEAF
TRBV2 ASSDLGQGVGETQY
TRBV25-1 ASSEGAPGNYGYT